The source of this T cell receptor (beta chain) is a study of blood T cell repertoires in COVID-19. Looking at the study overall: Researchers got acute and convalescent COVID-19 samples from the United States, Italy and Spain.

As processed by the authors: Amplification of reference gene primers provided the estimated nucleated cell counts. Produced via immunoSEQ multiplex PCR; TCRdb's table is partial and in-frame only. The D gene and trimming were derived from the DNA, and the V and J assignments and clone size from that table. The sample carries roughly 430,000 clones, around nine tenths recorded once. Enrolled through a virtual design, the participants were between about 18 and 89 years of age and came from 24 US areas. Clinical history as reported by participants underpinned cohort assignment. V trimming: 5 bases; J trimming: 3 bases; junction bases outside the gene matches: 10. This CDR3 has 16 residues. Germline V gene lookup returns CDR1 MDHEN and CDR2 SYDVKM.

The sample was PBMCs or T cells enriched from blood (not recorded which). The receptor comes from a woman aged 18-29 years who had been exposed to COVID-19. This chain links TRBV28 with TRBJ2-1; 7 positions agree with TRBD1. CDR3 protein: CASSPLQGLIYNEQFF. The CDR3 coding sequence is TGTGCCAGCAGTCCGCTACAGGGGCTGATCTACAATGAGCAGTTCTTC.